This T cell receptor (beta chain) is drawn from a study of CD8 T cells in ankylosing spondylitis (dated by TCRdb to about 2017). Concerning the study at large: T cell receptor beta repertoires were profiled in healthy donors and ankylosing spondylitis patients so that disease-linked TCR variants could be found. In total, the full study cohort was made up of about 110 healthy donors and approximately 27 ankylosing spondylitis patients. Peripheral blood was sampled, and synovial fluid was additionally collected from ankylosing spondylitis patients. General conclusions and limits of the study: A CD8+ phenotype was shown by the disease-linked clones, which were found at relatively low frequencies in peripheral blood. A TCR beta motif made up of several highly homologous amino acid variants appeared to be characteristic of blood from ankylosing spondylitis patients. Some of the motif variants had been reported before in the synovial fluid and blood of reactive arthritis patients, a finding that suggests common disease-initiation mechanisms. According to the report, matched synovial fluid samples from ankylosing spondylitis patients were significantly enriched for the disease-linked clones.

The reads were generated on an Illumina HiSeq 2500. TCR beta libraries were prepared by quantitative 5'-RACE with molecular barcodes. From the authors' description of their analysis: To identify disease-linked TCR variants, a new computational method was used, one built on a probabilistic model of VDJ rearrangement. The public reads were run again by TCRdb, first through fastp at Q25 and then through MiXCR, and only productive beta chains were kept. All rows with the same CDR3 protein become a single entry with the most common DNA and genes. What appears here as the V and J calls and clone size reflects TCRdb's work, not the paper's. The sample yields about 220,000 distinct CDR3 sequences; roughly a tenth were counted once. Together, the top ten hold 20% to 25% of the sample. From a lookup of the germline V gene, CDR1 and CDR2 are KGHSH and LQKENI. V is cut by 6 bases and J by 4 bases, and the space between the germline ends is 18 bases. Spanning cysteine to phenylalanine, the CDR3 consists of 16 amino acids. Only the CDR3 part of the read is kept: 48 bases, read in frame from the first base.

This clonotype was seen repeatedly, ten times or more. What this receptor recognizes is not known. Nothing much larger sits one base from this clone, and base qualities are not available. The TCR was taken from a male donor with ankylosing spondylitis or in good health (not recorded which). Recombination joined TRBV18 with TRBJ2-2; the D gene is possibly TRBD1 or TRBD2, with 5 bases matching each. The sample consisted of blood, either unsorted or a sorted T cell fraction (not recorded which). The nucleotide sequence is TGTGCCAGCTCCCTAGGACACACCGGGATCACCGGGGAGCTGTTTTTT. The encoded protein is CASSLGHTGITGELFF.